This TCR beta chain is from a study of spatial heterogeneity in lung cancer. The junction had 2 bases not matched to a gene; V was cut back by 5 bases and J by 3 bases. The CDR3 runs 13 residues. CDR1 and CDR2 from the germline V gene are SGHKS and YYEKEE (reference sequence). MiXCR, applied by TCRdb to the 5' RACE reads, yields one record per CDR3 protein. The sample contains roughly 80,000 distinct CDR3 sequences, about 8.5% of which appear only once. Time point denoted: sample taken at primary tumor resection. This clonotype was obtained from a male donor with early-stage non-small cell lung cancer. Material: PBMCs, obtained at surgery. The chain joins TRBV5-5 to TRBJ2-7, with 10 nucleotides matching TRBD2. The CDR3 protein is CASRIAGGYEQYF. CDR3 in DNA: TGTGCCAGCAGGATAGCGGGAGGCTACGAGCAGTACTTC.